The rows below give T cell receptor beta chains drawn from one sample of a study of PD-1 blockade in mismatch repair-deficient tumors. Method: immunoSEQ multiplex PCR; TCRdb's copy keeps in-frame clones and lacks some. The data show tens of thousands of clones, 83% seen once. Sequenced material: peripheral blood, taken 12 weeks after starting pembrolizumab. Every receptor here comes from an adult with mismatch repair-deficient cancer. Both conserved end residues are part of each CDR3. Each record gives: CDR3 DNA, CDR3 protein, clone size, D gene, J gene, V gene. The D gene is left open where the match is weak. Only some rows state a clone size, as once, few, many or a class for expanded clones.

cdr3_nt: TGTGCCAGCAGCCTAAGACAGGGACAAGAGACCCAGTACTTC
cdr3_aa: CASSLRQGQETQYF
clone_size: NA
d_call: TRBD1
j_call: TRBJ2-5
v_call: TRBV5-4

cdr3_nt: TGTGCCAGCAGCGTCAATATTAACAATGAGCAGTTCTTC
cdr3_aa: CASSVNINNEQFF
clone_size: NA
d_call: NA
j_call: TRBJ2-1
v_call: TRBV16

cdr3_nt: TGCGCCAGCAGCAATTCAGGGGATGGGGCGGAGACCCAGTACTTC
cdr3_aa: CASSNSGDGAETQYF
clone_size: NA
d_call: NA
j_call: TRBJ2-5
v_call: TRBV5-1

cdr3_nt: TGTGCCAGCAGCCTCGAAGGGTCGGGACTCTTCCGCTTCTCCTACGAGCAGTACTTC
cdr3_aa: CASSLEGSGLFRFSYEQYF
clone_size: once
d_call: NA
j_call: TRBJ2-7
v_call: TRBV5-4

cdr3_nt: TGTGCCAGCAGCCTTCGACAGGGACCGCGGGGGGGCACTGAAGCTTTCTTT
cdr3_aa: CASSLRQGPRGGTEAFF
clone_size: NA
d_call: TRBD1
j_call: TRBJ1-1
v_call: TRBV7-2

cdr3_nt: TGTGCCACCAGCTCGCGGGATGGCTCCTACAATGAGCAGTTCTTC
cdr3_aa: CATSSRDGSYNEQFF
clone_size: NA
d_call: NA
j_call: TRBJ2-1
v_call: TRBV15

cdr3_nt: TGCGCCAGCAGTGAGGAGGGGGGGAATGGCGGGGAGCTGTTTTTT
cdr3_aa: CASSEEGGNGGELFF
clone_size: NA
d_call: NA
j_call: TRBJ2-2
v_call: TRBV10-1

cdr3_nt: TGTGCCAGCAGCTTTGGGACAGGGAATGAAAAACTGTTTTTT
cdr3_aa: CASSFGTGNEKLFF
clone_size: NA
d_call: TRBD1
j_call: TRBJ1-4
v_call: TRBV13

cdr3_nt: TGTGCCAGTAGTGCCCGGCAAAACCGGGACAGGGGGCACTATGGCTACACCTTC
cdr3_aa: CASSARQNRDRGHYGYTF
clone_size: NA
d_call: TRBD1
j_call: TRBJ1-2
v_call: TRBV19

cdr3_nt: TGTGCCAGCAGTCCCGGGAGGGCCTTCGTCAATGAGCAGTTCTTC
cdr3_aa: CASSPGRAFVNEQFF
clone_size: NA
d_call: TRBD2
j_call: TRBJ2-1
v_call: TRBV27

cdr3_nt: TGTGCCAGCAGCCAACGGGGGGCTGGGGCCAACGTCCTGACTTTC
cdr3_aa: CASSQRGAGANVLTF
clone_size: NA
d_call: TRBD2
j_call: TRBJ2-6
v_call: TRBV14

cdr3_nt: TGTGCCTGGAGTGTCCTTTCCACAGATACGCAGTATTTT
cdr3_aa: CAWSVLSTDTQYF
clone_size: NA
d_call: NA
j_call: TRBJ2-3
v_call: TRBV30

cdr3_nt: TGTGCCAGCAGCTCTGGGGGGGAGCTGTTTTTT
cdr3_aa: CASSSGGELFF
clone_size: NA
d_call: NA
j_call: TRBJ2-2
v_call: TRBV7-3

cdr3_nt: TGTGCCAGCAGCTTGGGCAGGGTGAACACTGAAGCTTTCTTT
cdr3_aa: CASSLGRVNTEAFF
clone_size: NA
d_call: NA
j_call: TRBJ1-1
v_call: TRBV11-2

cdr3_nt: TGTGCCAGCATTCCTTACAAGGCGTCGGGATCGATAAGCTACGAGCAGTACTTC
cdr3_aa: CASIPYKASGSISYEQYF
clone_size: NA
d_call: NA
j_call: TRBJ2-7
v_call: TRBV28

cdr3_nt: TGCAGCGTTCTGACAGGGGTTGTAAATGAGCAGTTCTTC
cdr3_aa: CSVLTGVVNEQFF
clone_size: NA
d_call: TRBD1
j_call: TRBJ2-1
v_call: TRBV29-1

cdr3_nt: TGTGCCAGCAGTCCCAAGAGTACGTTTGGGGACTGGGGAGCCGGGGAGCTGTTTTTT
cdr3_aa: CASSPKSTFGDWGAGELFF
clone_size: NA
d_call: NA
j_call: TRBJ2-2
v_call: TRBV27

cdr3_nt: TGTGCCAGCTCCCAAAGGTCACAGACAAGAGAGACCCAGTACTTC
cdr3_aa: CASSQRSQTRETQYF
clone_size: once
d_call: NA
j_call: TRBJ2-5
v_call: TRBV18

cdr3_nt: TGTGCCAGCAGCATTTTACAGGGGGTGGTTGAGACCCAGTACTTC
cdr3_aa: CASSILQGVVETQYF
clone_size: once
d_call: TRBD1
j_call: TRBJ2-5
v_call: TRBV7-9

cdr3_nt: TGTGCCAGCAGCCCCGTGACCGACACTGAAGCTTTCTTT
cdr3_aa: CASSPVTDTEAFF
clone_size: NA
d_call: NA
j_call: TRBJ1-1
v_call: TRBV6-5

cdr3_nt: TGTGCCAGCAGCTTAAGGGACAGGGGGACCGAGCAGTACTTC
cdr3_aa: CASSLRDRGTEQYF
clone_size: once
d_call: TRBD1
j_call: TRBJ2-7
v_call: TRBV7-9

cdr3_nt: TGTGCCAGCAGTGAAATTTTTTCGGGAAACTACTATGGCTACACCTTC
cdr3_aa: CASSEIFSGNYYGYTF
clone_size: NA
d_call: NA
j_call: TRBJ1-2
v_call: TRBV6-1

cdr3_nt: TGTGCCAGCAAGAGCGGGGACTACAATGAGCAGTTCTTC
cdr3_aa: CASKSGDYNEQFF
clone_size: NA
d_call: TRBD2
j_call: TRBJ2-1
v_call: TRBV9

cdr3_nt: TGTGCCAGCAGTGGACATAAAGGTGATCAGCCCCAGCATTTT
cdr3_aa: CASSGHKGDQPQHF
clone_size: NA
d_call: NA
j_call: TRBJ1-5
v_call: TRBV2

cdr3_nt: TGTGCCAGTAGTATAGTAGGGACAGGGATGCACACTGAAGCTTTCTTT
cdr3_aa: CASSIVGTGMHTEAFF
clone_size: NA
d_call: TRBD1
j_call: TRBJ1-1
v_call: TRBV19

cdr3_nt: TGTGCCAGCAGCCAAGATACGGGGACAGGGGGTGAAAAACTGTTTTTT
cdr3_aa: CASSQDTGTGGEKLFF
clone_size: NA
d_call: TRBD1
j_call: TRBJ1-4
v_call: TRBV4-2

cdr3_nt: TGTGCCTGGAGTCGTCTCGGGAGTTCGTCCGGGGAGCTGTTTTTT
cdr3_aa: CAWSRLGSSSGELFF
clone_size: once
d_call: NA
j_call: TRBJ2-2
v_call: TRBV30

cdr3_nt: TGCGCCAGCAGCCAAAGAGTCGGCAGGGGGTGGGACACTGAAGCTTTCTTT
cdr3_aa: CASSQRVGRGWDTEAFF
clone_size: NA
d_call: TRBD1
j_call: TRBJ1-1
v_call: TRBV4-1

cdr3_nt: TGTGCTAGTGGTTTGGTACGAGGCGGGATGACCGGGGAGCTGTTTTTT
cdr3_aa: CASGLVRGGMTGELFF
clone_size: NA
d_call: NA
j_call: TRBJ2-2
v_call: TRBV12-5

cdr3_nt: TGTGCCAGAAGCGGGAGGGACAGGGGGTCGCCAGATACGCAGTATTTT
cdr3_aa: CARSGRDRGSPDTQYF
clone_size: NA
d_call: NA
j_call: TRBJ2-3
v_call: TRBV7-5

cdr3_nt: TGTGCCAGCAGCGTAGAAGGTTCGACAGATACGCAGTATTTT
cdr3_aa: CASSVEGSTDTQYF
clone_size: NA
d_call: NA
j_call: TRBJ2-3
v_call: TRBV9

cdr3_nt: TGTGCCAGCAGTGAAGTGGGGGGGGAGTCCTACGAGCAGTACTTC
cdr3_aa: CASSEVGGESYEQYF
clone_size: NA
d_call: TRBD2
j_call: TRBJ2-7
v_call: TRBV6-1

cdr3_nt: TGTGCCAGCAGCTTAAGGGGTGAGCAGTTCTTC
cdr3_aa: CASSLRGEQFF
clone_size: NA
d_call: NA
j_call: TRBJ2-1
v_call: TRBV11-2

cdr3_nt: TGCGCCAGCAGCCAGAGTCGGGACTCTCCGTCGCCGTTCTTC
cdr3_aa: CASSQSRDSPSPFF
clone_size: NA
d_call: NA
j_call: TRBJ2-1
v_call: TRBV5-1

cdr3_nt: TGTGCCAGCAGCTTTTCTAGCGGGAGGGGGTACGAGCAGTACTTC
cdr3_aa: CASSFSSGRGYEQYF
clone_size: NA
d_call: TRBD2
j_call: TRBJ2-7
v_call: TRBV5-6

cdr3_nt: TGCAGCGTGACAGGGAAACGGAACACTGAAGCTTTCTTT
cdr3_aa: CSVTGKRNTEAFF
clone_size: NA
d_call: TRBD1
j_call: TRBJ1-1
v_call: TRBV29-1

cdr3_nt: TGTGCCAGCAGCCCCGGGACAGGTCCTTCCTACGAGCAGTACTTC
cdr3_aa: CASSPGTGPSYEQYF
clone_size: NA
d_call: TRBD1
j_call: TRBJ2-7
v_call: TRBV11-2

cdr3_nt: TGCGCCAGCAGAGGACTAGCGGGAGCCTACAATGAGCAGTTCTTC
cdr3_aa: CASRGLAGAYNEQFF
clone_size: few
d_call: TRBD2
j_call: TRBJ2-1
v_call: TRBV5-1

cdr3_nt: TGTGCCAGCAGCTTTTTAGACACAGTCTATGGCTACACCTTC
cdr3_aa: CASSFLDTVYGYTF
clone_size: NA
d_call: NA
j_call: TRBJ1-2
v_call: TRBV5-6

cdr3_nt: TGTGCCAGCAGCGGACGGTTAAGACTCTACGAGCAGTACTTC
cdr3_aa: CASSGRLRLYEQYF
clone_size: once
d_call: NA
j_call: TRBJ2-7
v_call: TRBV7-2

cdr3_nt: TGTGCCAGCAGCTTTTCCGACAATGAGCAGTTCTTC
cdr3_aa: CASSFSDNEQFF
clone_size: NA
d_call: NA
j_call: TRBJ2-1
v_call: TRBV5-5

cdr3_nt: TGCGCCAGCAGCTTTAAGAGATTTTACAATGAGCAGTTCTTC
cdr3_aa: CASSFKRFYNEQFF
clone_size: NA
d_call: NA
j_call: TRBJ2-1
v_call: TRBV5-1

cdr3_nt: TGTGCCATCAGTGACAGGGCGGATGAAAAACTGTTTTTT
cdr3_aa: CAISDRADEKLFF
clone_size: NA
d_call: NA
j_call: TRBJ1-4
v_call: TRBV10-3

cdr3_nt: TGCGCCAGCAGCTTGATGCCTAATGAGCAGTTCTTC
cdr3_aa: CASSLMPNEQFF
clone_size: NA
d_call: NA
j_call: TRBJ2-1
v_call: TRBV5-1

cdr3_nt: TGTGCCAGCAGCCAAGCTGCGCCTGGGGAGCAGTACTTC
cdr3_aa: CASSQAAPGEQYF
clone_size: NA
d_call: NA
j_call: TRBJ2-7
v_call: TRBV14

cdr3_nt: TGTGCCAGCAGTAGGACAGGGATCACAGATACGCAGTATTTT
cdr3_aa: CASSRTGITDTQYF
clone_size: once
d_call: TRBD1
j_call: TRBJ2-3
v_call: TRBV2

cdr3_nt: TGCGCCAGCAGCCACTCCTCACAGTGGTCCTATAGCAATCAGCCCCAGCATTTT
cdr3_aa: CASSHSSQWSYSNQPQHF
clone_size: NA
d_call: NA
j_call: TRBJ1-5
v_call: TRBV4-1

cdr3_nt: TGTGCCAGCAGTGAAGCCGGGACAGGGTGGTACGAGCAGTACTTC
cdr3_aa: CASSEAGTGWYEQYF
clone_size: NA
d_call: TRBD1
j_call: TRBJ2-7
v_call: TRBV6-1

cdr3_nt: TGTGCCACCACTCGTGCTGAAGCTTTCTTT
cdr3_aa: CATTRAEAFF
clone_size: NA
d_call: NA
j_call: TRBJ1-1
v_call: TRBV27

cdr3_nt: TGTGCCTGGAGTGTTGGCGGAAGCACAGATACGCAGTATTTT
cdr3_aa: CAWSVGGSTDTQYF
clone_size: NA
d_call: NA
j_call: TRBJ2-3
v_call: TRBV30

cdr3_nt: TGTGCCAGCAGTGAAGGTCCAGGACAAGAGACCCAGTACTTC
cdr3_aa: CASSEGPGQETQYF
clone_size: few
d_call: NA
j_call: TRBJ2-5
v_call: TRBV6-1

cdr3_nt: TGTGCCAGCAGTGAGGAAGCGGGAAGGGCAGATACGCAGTATTTT
cdr3_aa: CASSEEAGRADTQYF
clone_size: few
d_call: TRBD2
j_call: TRBJ2-3
v_call: TRBV6-4

cdr3_nt: TGTGCCAGCACCACCGGGCCTGCTAGCGTCCTGACTTTC
cdr3_aa: CASTTGPASVLTF
clone_size: few
d_call: NA
j_call: TRBJ2-6
v_call: TRBV28

cdr3_nt: TGCAGTGCTAGATCGGAGGGCCTAAAGTTCTTC
cdr3_aa: CSARSEGLKFF
clone_size: NA
d_call: NA
j_call: TRBJ2-1
v_call: TRBV20-1